This record covers a single T cell receptor (beta chain). This sample was included in a study of CD8 T cells in Susac syndrome. About the study: When their blood was taken, patients with Susac syndrome were therapy-naive, taking corticosteroids, or taking intravenous immunoglobulin alone.

RNA, at about 0.45 to 1 ug, was reverse transcribed with random hexamers. The TCR beta CDR3 was amplified by immunoSEQ multiplex PCR across 54 Vbeta, 13 Jbeta. MiXCR, run by TCRdb on the immunoSEQ multiplex PCR reads, gives a single entry per CDR3 protein. The sample includes 170,000 or so distinct CDR3 sequences, about 96% of them seen just once. This CDR3 has 13 amino acids. V was pared by 6 bases and J by 7 bases, with 8 bases of the junction left unmatched. The sequenced target, TCR beta, came from blood CD8+ and CD4+ T cells. Diagnostic criteria defined recently for definite or probable disease were met by the Susac syndrome patients.

Source material: CD4+ T cells from PBMCs. The chain has TRBV23-1 and TRBJ1-2; 7 bases map to TRBD1. TRBV23-1 is flagged as an ORF with uncertain function. This TCR came from a human donor with Susac syndrome. CDR3: CASRKGQLTGYTF. CDR3 DNA sequence: TGCGCCAGCAGAAAGGGACAGCTAACTGGCTACACCTTC.